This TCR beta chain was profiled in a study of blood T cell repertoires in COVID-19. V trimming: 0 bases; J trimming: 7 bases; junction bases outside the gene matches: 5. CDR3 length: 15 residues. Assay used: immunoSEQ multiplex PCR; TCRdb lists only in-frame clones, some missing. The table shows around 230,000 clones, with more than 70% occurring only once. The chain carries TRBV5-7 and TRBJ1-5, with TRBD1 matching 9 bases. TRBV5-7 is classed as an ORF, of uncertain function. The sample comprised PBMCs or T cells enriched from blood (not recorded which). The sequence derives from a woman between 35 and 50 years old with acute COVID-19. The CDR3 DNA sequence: TGTGCCAGCAGCTTGGCCGGGACAGGGAAACAGCCCCAGCATTTT. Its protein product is CASSLAGTGKQPQHF.